This T cell receptor beta chain was found in a study of shared clonotypes between healthy human individuals. Findings and limits, study-wide: It was expected that sequencing depth would affect clonotype sharing among donors.

Germline values: CDR1 SGHRS, CDR2 YFSETQ. CDR3 size: 18 residues. The V segment lost 4 bases and the J segment 9 bases; nucleotides outside the gene matches: 18. Sequenced by immunoSEQ multiplex PCR; TCRdb stores in-frame clones only, minus some. The sample yields some 980,000 clones, less than 85% seen once. In its sample, this clone was seen a few times. Its antigen is as yet unknown. Sequences were obtained from memory CD4+ T cells sorted from blood. This sample's subset: CD45RA-negative fraction. The chain combines TRBV5-1 with TRBJ2-5, with TRBD2 matching 13 bases. The clonotype originates from a man aged 18-30 years in good health. The CDR3 loop reads CASSQTGGLAGTKRAQYF. CDR3 sequence (DNA): TGCGCCAGCAGCCAGACTGGGGGACTAGCGGGGACCAAGAGGGCCCAGTACTTC.